This T cell receptor (beta chain) was sequenced in a study of cytomegalovirus exposure and HLA in healthy donors. The overall study: Some 87 million unique TCRs from HLA-typed donors were held in an early release of data.

Trimming pared 4 bases from V and 4 bases from J, leaving 17 bases between. The CDR3 contains 15 residues. Germline V CDR1 and CDR2: SGHDT, YYEEEE. Remarks on this clone: What it recognizes is unknown.

Study-level findings and limits: The authors reported that TCR beta sequences could predict HLA-A and HLA-B alleles. These predictions were accurate for most subjects in the first cohort. A later analysis showed HLA-associated TCR beta chains outstripping equally common others in clonal expansion. Solely CMV serostatus was available to characterize immune exposure.

With 60 Vbeta and 13 Jbeta primers, the PCR was carried out. Clones were sequenced by immunoSEQ multiplex PCR, and TCRdb holds only the in-frame ones, with some missing. The table lists about 130,000 clones, around 82% of them singletons. This clonotype originated in a man between 25 and 39 years old in good health and CMV-seropositive. V gene TRBV5-6 combines with J gene TRBJ1-1; TRBD1 is a possible D gene (6 bases). The sequencing sample was made of PBMCs. CDR3 sequence (DNA): TGTGCCAGCAGCGGCCGAGGGGGACGGAGCACTGAAGCTTTCTTT. Its protein is CASSGRGGRSTEAFF.